Only one count was recorded for the clone carrying this T cell receptor (beta chain). Its antigen is currently unknown. The method was immunoSEQ multiplex PCR; TCRdb's version includes in-frame clones alone and lacks a portion of them. In the table there are around 300,000 clones, around 85% of which are singletons. The record originates from a study of cytomegalovirus exposure and HLA in healthy donors. Germline lookup yields CDR1 LNHDA and CDR2 SQIVND (reference sequence). This CDR3 contains 16 residues. V dropped 5 bases and J dropped 1 base, with 15 bases sitting between them. The donors were members of the roughly 120-subject validation cohort (separate from the approximately 670-subject first cohort). Whole-study findings and limits: The study recorded 164 TCR beta chains that were cytomegalovirus-associated.

The clonotype was recovered from a woman aged 18-35 years in good health and CMV-seronegative. The chain carries TRBV19 and TRBJ1-5; D is unresolved. Sequences were obtained from PBMCs. The CDR3 DNA reads TGTGCCAGTAGTTTGAACCCGGGGTTCAGCAATCAGCCCCAGCATTTT. Encoded protein: CASSLNPGFSNQPQHF.